This T cell receptor beta chain was retrieved from a study of T cells in Graves' hyperthyroidism and ophthalmopathy (dated by TCRdb to about 2019). Broadly, across the study: Peripheral blood was collected at initial diagnosis, before any treatment. To identify distinguishing TCR V-J signatures, a discovery cohort of around 100 patients was used, comprising 43 with Graves' ophthalmopathy and approximately 57 with stable Graves' hyperthyroidism. Whether ophthalmopathy could be predicted prospectively was tested in an independent validation cohort made up of some 20 hyperthyroidism patients plus 17 patients who later progressed to ophthalmopathy. The 95 to 100 discovery patients were randomly divided into training and test sets at a 7:3 ratio. The study also compared thyroid tissue and blood T-cell repertoires from roughly six Graves' hyperthyroidism patients. After sampling, hyperthyroidism patients received methimazole starting at 30 mg daily, and ophthalmopathy patients received high-dose intravenous methylprednisolone. The paper describes TCR Vbeta CDR3 sequencing of more than 120 peripheral blood samples, made up of fewer than 50 ophthalmopathy patients, some 80 hyperthyroidism patients and 17 progressor patients. Study-level results and caveats: A 13 V-J signature model separated ophthalmopathy from stable hyperthyroidism, with roughly 88% sensitivity and approximately 81% specificity in cross-validation and 80%/75% in testing. In validation, the model predicted progression to ophthalmopathy a median of 6.5 months before onset, with approximately 71% sensitivity and roughly 72% specificity. Blood samples also contained most of the expanded thyroid clonotypes (frequency above 0.001), which suggests that blood repertoires may reflect thyroid immune responses. No statistical method was used to fix the sample size in advance, and group allocation was not hidden from the investigators.

In this sample, this clonotype turned up many times. Which antigen it targets is not known. No base-level quality is on record; no much larger clone is a single base apart. The TCR beta CDR3 regions were amplified from the RNA transcripts. The first round of RT-PCR for the TCR CDR3 was performed with the HTBI primer set and the Qiagen OneStep RT-PCR kit. Libraries were constructed in a second round of multiplex PCR, after which size selection and purification were performed. The libraries were sequenced on an Illumina HiSeq2000 using paired-end 100 bp reads. The study's processing was this. SOAPnuke was used to process the raw data, removing reads that contained adapters or uncalled bases, had a mean Phred below 15, or lacked an exact match to the constant primer or identifier. COPE v1.2.5 was used to merge high-quality paired reads, and clonotypes were defined as unique nucleotide sequences. Clonotypes were aligned to IMGT TRBV, TRBD and TRBJ reference segments using MiTCR v1.1. Only V-J combinations with frequency above 0.0001, covering about 99% of repertoires, were analysed. A TCS score was defined as the ratio of F50 (clonal expansion) to E x V (chaos), with BLOSUM62-based TCRdist applied between CDR3 peptides within each V-J. Welch's t-statistics and random forest reduced 500 to 550 V-J features to about 12, which were used in a naive Bayes classifier (R e1071). The public reads were reprocessed in TCRdb via fastp at Q25 and MiXCR, keeping in-frame beta chains. Entries that share a CDR3 protein sequence are merged under the most common genes and DNA. None of the V and J calls come from the authors' own analysis; TCRdb made them. Here the sample has around 300,000 distinct CDR3 sequences; roughly 13% occur a single time. Jointly, the top ten make up 30% to 35% of the sample.

Ophthalmopathy patients had moderately to severely active disease, Clinical Activity Score of at least 3, NOSPECS grade of at least 4, and duration under 3 months. The study excluded patients with uncontrolled infections, other autoimmune diseases, pregnancy or lactation. Diagnoses were established on the basis of clinical symptoms, serum thyroxine and TRAb, thyroid ultrasound, and orbital computed tomography. Ficoll-Paque density gradient centrifugation was used to isolate PBMCs from about 9 ml of fresh peripheral blood. Total RNA was extracted with Trizol reagent, and quality was checked on an Agilent 2100 Bioanalyzer. Sequencing was carried out using blood. The sequence came from a woman between 35 and 50 years old with Graves' ophthalmopathy.

The DNA is TGCGCCAGCAGCTTTCGACAGGGGAACTACGAGCAGTACTTC. Its protein product is CASSFRQGNYEQYF. The chain is encoded by TRBV5-1 joined to TRBJ2-7; 8 bases in the junction line up with TRBD1. From a lookup of the germline V gene, CDR1 and CDR2 are SGHRS and YFSETQ. V and J are trimmed by 2 bases and 3 bases, and the gene matches miss 4 bases of the junction. Spanning cysteine to phenylalanine, the CDR3 consists of 14 amino acids. CDR3 DNA is the only sequence kept; it has 42 bases, read in frame from the first base.